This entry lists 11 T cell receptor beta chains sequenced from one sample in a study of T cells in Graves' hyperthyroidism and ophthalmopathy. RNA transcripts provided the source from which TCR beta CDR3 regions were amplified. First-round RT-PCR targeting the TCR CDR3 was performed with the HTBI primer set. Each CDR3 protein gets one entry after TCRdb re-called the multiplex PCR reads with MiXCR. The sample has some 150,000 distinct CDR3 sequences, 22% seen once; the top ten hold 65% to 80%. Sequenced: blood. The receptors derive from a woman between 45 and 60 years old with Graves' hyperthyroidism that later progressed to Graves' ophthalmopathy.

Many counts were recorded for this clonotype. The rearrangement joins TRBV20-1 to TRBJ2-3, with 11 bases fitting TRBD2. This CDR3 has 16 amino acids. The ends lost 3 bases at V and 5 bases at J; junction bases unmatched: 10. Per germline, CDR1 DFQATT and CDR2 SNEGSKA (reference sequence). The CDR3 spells CSARVKLAGVGDTQYF. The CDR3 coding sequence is TGCAGTGCTAGGGTAAAACTAGCGGGAGTGGGAGATACGCAGTATTTT.

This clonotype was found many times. CDR3 amino acids: CASSQRRSGPQHF. For the CDR3, the DNA is TGTGCCAGCAGCCAGCGACGATCAGGGCCCCAGCATTTT. The V call is TRBV3-1, the J call TRBJ1-5, with D unresolved. The CDR3 runs to 13 residues. The germline CDR1 and CDR2 sequences are LGHDT and YNNKEL (reference sequence). V was pared by 3 bases and J by 9 bases, with 12 bases between.

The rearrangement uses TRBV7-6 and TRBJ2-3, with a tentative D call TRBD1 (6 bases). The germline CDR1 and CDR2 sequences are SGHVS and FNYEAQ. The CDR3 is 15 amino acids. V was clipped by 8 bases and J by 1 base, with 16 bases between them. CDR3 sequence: CASGFSAGGTDTQYF. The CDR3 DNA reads TGTGCCAGCGGTTTTAGTGCAGGGGGCACAGATACGCAGTATTTT.

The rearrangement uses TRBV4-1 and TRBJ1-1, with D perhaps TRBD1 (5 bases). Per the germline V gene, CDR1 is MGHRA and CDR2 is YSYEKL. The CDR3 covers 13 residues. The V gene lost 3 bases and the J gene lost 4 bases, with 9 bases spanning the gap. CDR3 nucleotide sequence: TGCGCCAGCAGCCAGGGGGGTTCCACTGAAGCTTTCTTT. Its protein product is CASSQGGSTEAFF.

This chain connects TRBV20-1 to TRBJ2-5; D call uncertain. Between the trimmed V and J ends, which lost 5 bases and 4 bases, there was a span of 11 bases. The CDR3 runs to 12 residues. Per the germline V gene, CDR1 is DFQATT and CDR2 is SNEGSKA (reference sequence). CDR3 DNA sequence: TGCAGTGCTGGGGATAATAGAGAGACCCAGTACTTC. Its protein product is CSAGDNRETQYF.

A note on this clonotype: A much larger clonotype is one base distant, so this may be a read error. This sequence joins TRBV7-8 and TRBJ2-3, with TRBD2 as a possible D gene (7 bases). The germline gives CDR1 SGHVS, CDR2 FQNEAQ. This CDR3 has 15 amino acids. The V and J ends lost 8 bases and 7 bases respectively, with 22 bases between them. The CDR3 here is CASGGAVQATHTQYF. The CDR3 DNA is TGTGCCAGCGGGGGGGCGGTACAGGCAACACATACGCAGTATTTT.

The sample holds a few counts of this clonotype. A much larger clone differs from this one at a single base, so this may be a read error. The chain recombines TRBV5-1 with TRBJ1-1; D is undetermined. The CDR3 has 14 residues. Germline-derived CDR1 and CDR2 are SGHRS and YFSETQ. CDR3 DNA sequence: TGCGCCAGCAGCGCTGGACTGATGAACACTGAAGCTTCCTTT. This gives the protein CASSAGLMNTEASF.

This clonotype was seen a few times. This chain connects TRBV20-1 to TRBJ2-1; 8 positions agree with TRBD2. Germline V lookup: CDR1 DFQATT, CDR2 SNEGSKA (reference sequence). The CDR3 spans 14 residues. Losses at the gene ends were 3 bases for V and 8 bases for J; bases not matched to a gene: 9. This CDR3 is CSARGSTSVDEQFF. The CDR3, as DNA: TGCAGTGCTAGGGGATCGACTAGCGTAGATGAGCAGTTCTTC.

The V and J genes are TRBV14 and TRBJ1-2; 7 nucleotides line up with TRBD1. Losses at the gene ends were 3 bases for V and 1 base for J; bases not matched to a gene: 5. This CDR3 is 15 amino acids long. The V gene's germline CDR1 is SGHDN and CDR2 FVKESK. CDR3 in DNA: TGTGCCAGCAGCCACACGACAGGGAATAACTATGGCTACACCTTC. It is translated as CASSHTTGNNYGYTF.

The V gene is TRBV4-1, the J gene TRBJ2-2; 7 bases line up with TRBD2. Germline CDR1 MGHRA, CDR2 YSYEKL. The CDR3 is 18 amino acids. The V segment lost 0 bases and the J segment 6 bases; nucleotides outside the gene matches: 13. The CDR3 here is CASSQDWAGGSSAGELFF. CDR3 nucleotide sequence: TGCGCCAGCAGCCAAGATTGGGCAGGCGGGAGTAGCGCCGGGGAGCTGTTTTTT.

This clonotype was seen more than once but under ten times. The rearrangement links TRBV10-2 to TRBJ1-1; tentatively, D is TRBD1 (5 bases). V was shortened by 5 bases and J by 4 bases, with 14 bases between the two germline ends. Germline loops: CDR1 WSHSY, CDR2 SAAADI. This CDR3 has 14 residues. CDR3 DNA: TGCGCCAGCAGTCCGGGACGGATGAGCACTGAAGCTTTCTTT. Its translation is CASSPGRMSTEAFF.